The 17 T cell receptor beta chains given below trace back to one sample, sequenced in a study of T-cell memory formation after mild COVID-19 (dated by TCRdb to the early 2020s). Library generation was performed with 5' RACE. Sequenced using an Illumina NovaSeq 6000. TCRdb reprocessed the public reads (quality trimming at Q25 with fastp, clone calling with MiXCR) and kept in-frame beta chains. For every CDR3 protein sequence, its rows merge into one entry that carries the most common genes and DNA. In all, the sample holds 400,000 to 550,000 distinct CDR3 sequences, and around a quarter of those were seen once. Around 12% of the sample belongs to the ten largest clones. The specimen sequenced was PBMCs or a T cell subset sorted from them (not recorded which). These receptor sequences come from an adult woman who had mild COVID-19 (a few samples of this study predate the infection). The sample titles of this study are shuffled in the database, so cell type and time point are left out; the donor was told from shared clones.

There are a few counts of this clonotype. This rearrangement joins TRBV6-5 to TRBJ2-3, with 8 bases aligning to TRBD2. Germline loops: CDR1 MNHEY, CDR2 SVGAGI. V was clipped by 2 bases and J by 1 base; unmatched bases: 11. The CDR3 covers 18 residues. The CDR3 spells CASSYRFGLAGRTDTQYF. CDR3 DNA: TGTGCCAGCAGTTACAGATTCGGGCTAGCGGGCCGCACAGATACGCAGTATTTT.

The CDR3 loop reads CASSPARDQETQYF. The CDR3, as DNA: TGTGCCAGCAGCCCAGCCAGGGACCAAGAGACCCAGTACTTC. The gene calls are TRBV7-9 and TRBJ2-5; D is perhaps TRBD1 (5 bases). There are 14 residues in the CDR3. Looked up from germline, CDR1 is SEHNR and CDR2 is FQNEAQ (reference sequence). Trimming pared 5 bases from V and 0 bases from J, leaving 10 bases between.

The chain joins TRBV6-5 to TRBJ2-3; 14 nucleotides agree with TRBD2. The trim removed 6 bases at V and 1 base at J, leaving 6 bases unmatched. The germline V gene encodes CDR1 MNHEY and CDR2 SVGAGI. The CDR3 length is 17 residues. CDR3 sequence: CASSRGLAGGRTDTQYF. The CDR3 region has the DNA TGTGCCAGCAGCCGCGGACTAGCGGGGGGCCGCACAGATACGCAGTATTTT.

In this sample, this clonotype turned up a few times. The genes are TRBV7-2 and TRBJ2-1, with 9 bases identical to TRBD1. CDR1 is SGHTA, CDR2 FQGNSA, per germline. The J segment lost 7 bases and the V segment lost 5 bases, leaving 6 bases of the junction unmatched. The CDR3 covers 14 residues. CDR3 nucleotide sequence: TGTGCCAGCAGCGCTGGACAGGGGTGGAATGAGCAGTTCTTC. It encodes CASSAGQGWNEQFF.

The chain links TRBV4-1 to TRBJ1-1; tentatively, D is TRBD1 (5 bases). V lost 8 bases and J lost 2, with 21 bases in between. From germline, CDR1 is MGHRA and CDR2 YSYEKL. This CDR3 comprises 16 residues. CDR3 amino acids: CASSPGRLTRNTEAFF. CDR3 nucleotide sequence: TGCGCCAGCTCCCCAGGGAGACTTACTAGAAACACTGAAGCTTTCTTT.

This clonotype came up many times. This chain uses TRBV20-1 with TRBJ2-5, with a possible D match to TRBD1 (6 bases). The CDR3 totals 13 residues. Trimming left V 6 bases short and J 5 bases short, with 16 bases between. Germline assignment: CDR1 DFQATT and CDR2 SNEGSKA (reference sequence). The CDR3 DNA is TGCAGTGCAAAAACAGGGATCATCGAGACCCAGTACTTC. It codes for CSAKTGIIETQYF.

The genes are TRBV20-1 and TRBJ2-7, with a tentative D call TRBD2 (6 bases). The germline gives CDR1 DFQATT, CDR2 SNEGSKA (reference sequence). The CDR3 contains 13 residues. V lost 6 bases to trimming and J lost 1 base, with 13 bases between them. DNA of the CDR3: TGCAGTGCCCGTCGGGACTCATCCTACGAGCAGTACTTC. It yields the protein CSARRDSSYEQYF.

This clonotype has a handful of counts. The CDR3 reads CASSYSRLAGGQSTQYF. The CDR3 nucleotides read TGTGCCAGCAGTTACTCGCGACTAGCGGGGGGGCAAAGTACGCAGTATTTT. The chain couples TRBV6-5 to TRBJ2-3; the match to TRBD2 covers 14 bases. Germline-derived CDR1 and CDR2 are MNHEY and SVGAGI. The CDR3 covers 17 residues. V was pared by 0 bases and J by 8 bases, with 7 bases of the junction left unmatched.

This chain uses TRBV20-1 with TRBJ2-1; 7 bases fit TRBD1. Germline CDR1 reads DFQATT; CDR2 reads SNEGSKA (reference sequence). The CDR3 has 17 residues. Unmatched junction bases numbered 21, after V lost 6 bases and J lost 7 bases. The CDR3 here is CSAAPGQTYQYRNEQFF. Written as DNA, the CDR3 is TGCAGTGCCGCTCCGGGACAGACGTATCAATATAGGAATGAGCAGTTCTTC.

This clonotype was counted a few times. Written as DNA, the CDR3 is TGTGCCAGCAGCCCGGCGAAATCCTACAATGAGCAGTTCTTC. It is translated as CASSPAKSYNEQFF. J is TRBJ2-1 and V is TRBV12-3 or TRBV12-4; D not resolved. V gave up 6 bases and J gave up 1 base, with 10 bases separating them. The CDR3 runs to 14 residues.

V usage is TRBV6-2 or TRBV6-3 and J usage is TRBJ2-1, with 14 nucleotides matching TRBD2. The germline gives CDR1 MNHEY, CDR2 SVGEGT. CDR3 size: 20 residues. The ends lost 7 bases at V and 0 bases at J; junction bases unmatched: 14. This CDR3 reads CASTMRGLAGAPDSYNEQFF. The CDR3 DNA reads TGTGCCAGCACCATGCGGGGACTAGCGGGAGCCCCTGACTCCTACAATGAGCAGTTCTTC.

This clonotype was detected many times. The rearrangement uses TRBV4-1 and TRBJ2-7; either TRBD1 or TRBD2 may supply D (5 bases each). The V gene's germline CDR1 is MGHRA and CDR2 YSYEKL. CDR3 length equals 12 residues. V was pared by 4 bases and J by 6 bases, with 10 bases between. This chain's CDR3 is CASSPEGFEQYF. The CDR3, as DNA: TGCGCCAGCAGCCCAGAGGGGTTCGAGCAGTACTTC.

This chain uses TRBV3-1 with TRBJ2-7; tentative D call: TRBD2 (7 bases). V lost 1 base, J lost 4 bases, and 20 bases lay in between. Germline-derived CDR1 and CDR2 are LGHDT and YNNKEL (reference sequence). The CDR3 totals 17 residues. CDR3 sequence reads: CASSQALGGGSRYEQYF. In nucleotides, the CDR3 is TGTGCCAGCAGCCAAGCTTTAGGGGGGGGCTCTCGGTACGAGCAGTACTTC.

The sample holds a few counts of this clonotype. J is TRBJ1-2 and V is TRBV10-3; 7 bases map to TRBD1. This CDR3 has 13 residues. Germline V CDR1 and CDR2: ENHRY, SYGVKD. The J segment lost 6 bases and the V segment lost 6 bases, leaving 7 bases of the junction unmatched. CDR3 coding DNA: TGTGCCATCAGCGGCCTGACAGGGCATGGCTACACCTTC. The encoded protein is CAISGLTGHGYTF.

This chain connects TRBV20-1 to TRBJ2-1, with 8 bases matching TRBD2. Germline V gene data show CDR1 as DFQATT and CDR2 as SNEGSKA (reference sequence). The CDR3 is 15 amino acids. The ends lost 0 bases at V and 5 bases at J; junction bases unmatched: 6. The CDR3 region has the DNA TGCAGTGCTAGAGAAGGCGGGAGGATGAACAATGAGCAGTTCTTC. As protein: CSAREGGRMNNEQFF.

The chain joins TRBV12-3 or TRBV12-4 to TRBJ1-4; 9 positions match TRBD1. There are 16 residues in the CDR3. Trimming took 8 bases from V and 8 from J; bases not matched to a gene: 15. The CDR3 loop is CASPLGSGQGGEKLFF. The CDR3 DNA reads TGTGCCAGCCCCTTAGGGTCGGGACAGGGCGGAGAAAAACTGTTTTTT.

Only a few counts were recorded for this clonotype. The rearrangement uses TRBV5-1 and TRBJ2-5; D perhaps matches TRBD2 (5 bases). This CDR3 is built from 14 residues. The V end was cut by 0 bases, the J end by 10 bases, with 16 bases between. In germline, CDR1 is SGHRS, CDR2 YFSETQ. The CDR3 nucleotides read TGCGCCAGCAGCTTGGAATTGTCCTCGGCGGGCCAGTACTTC. This sequence encodes CASSLELSSAGQYF. Variable domain in full (rest from reference TRBV5-1 and TRBJ2-5): KAGVTQTPRYLIKTRGQQVTLSCSPISGHRSVSWYQQTPGQGLQFLFEYFSETQRNKGNFPGRFSGRQFSNSRSEMNVSTLELGDSALYLCASSLELSSAGQYFGPGTRLLVL.